These T cell receptor beta chains were read from a single sample in a study of CD8+ T cells in alopecia areata. Assay: immunoSEQ multiplex PCR; the TCRdb copy retains only in-frame clones and omits some. The sample lists approximately 150,000 clones; 67% were seen once. This specimen consisted of CD8+ T cells sorted from blood, obtained at week 0. These receptors were collected from a human donor with alopecia areata. Both conserved end residues are part of each CDR3. The order of the fields is clone size, D gene, J gene, V gene, CDR3 DNA, CDR3 protein. The D gene is left open where the match is weak. Clone size appears in some rows only: once, few, many, or a class for an expanded clone.

>-|-|TRBJ1-6|TRBV7-9
TGTGCCAGCAGCTTAGAAGGCGGTTCACCCCTCCACTTT
CASSLEGGSPLHF
>-|-|TRBJ1-1|TRBV7-6
TGTGCCAGCAGCTTAGTTGGGGGCGCTACGGTGGCTGAAGCTTTCTTT
CASSLVGGATVAEAFF
>once|-|TRBJ1-1|TRBV30
TGTGCCTGGAGTGTACCAGGGAGGGGCACTGAAGCTTTCTTT
CAWSVPGRGTEAFF
>-|-|TRBJ2-7|TRBV5-1
TGCGCCAGCAGCTCCTCCTACGAGCAGTACTTC
CASSSSYEQYF
>-|-|TRBJ2-7|TRBV6-6
TGTGCCAGCAGTTACGCCGGCGGTTACGAGCAGTACTTC
CASSYAGGYEQYF
>few|-|TRBJ2-7|TRBV7-6
TGTGCCAGCAGCTTAGCGTCGGGGGCCACCTACGAGCAGTACTTC
CASSLASGATYEQYF
>-|-|TRBJ2-1|TRBV29-1
TGCAGCGTCCTCTTGCGGGGGCTCAATGAGCAGTTCTTC
CSVLLRGLNEQFF
>-|TRBD1|TRBJ2-7|TRBV2
TGTGCCAGCAGTGTAAACAGGGGGCGATACGAGCAGTACTTC
CASSVNRGRYEQYF
>-|TRBD1|TRBJ1-4|TRBV7-9
TGTGCCAGCAGCTTGATCGGGACAGGGGGAGACGAAAAACTGTTTTTT
CASSLIGTGGDEKLFF
>-|-|TRBJ2-3|TRBV27
TGTGCCAGCAGTTTAGAGATCACAGATACGCAGTATTTT
CASSLEITDTQYF
>few|-|TRBJ1-4|TRBV29-1
TGCAGCGTTGACATGGGAGAGGATGAAAAACTGTTTTTT
CSVDMGEDEKLFF
>-|-|TRBJ2-3|TRBV18
TGTGCCAGCTCACCACCGGACGGGGGCCGCACAGATACGCAGTATTTT
CASSPPDGGRTDTQYF
>-|-|TRBJ1-1|TRBV5-6
TGTGCCAGCAGCTTGGCCCGAGGAGGGAACACTGAAGCTTTCTTT
CASSLARGGNTEAFF
>-|-|TRBJ1-2|TRBV4-2
TGTGCCAGCAGCCAACTCGCTCCTGAGGCGGGCTATGGCTACACCTTC
CASSQLAPEAGYGYTF
>few|TRBD2|TRBJ2-3|TRBV15
TGTGCCACCAGCAGAGATAGCGGGGGGGCAGATACGCAGTATTTT
CATSRDSGGADTQYF
>-|-|TRBJ2-7|TRBV11-2
TGTGCCAGCAGCTTAGCTTACGAGCAGTACTTC
CASSLAYEQYF
>-|-|TRBJ2-5|TRBV2
TGTGCCAGCAGTGATTTTGGTGGGGAGGAGACCCAGTACTTC
CASSDFGGEETQYF
>-|-|TRBJ1-2|TRBV27
TGTGCCAGCAGTTTATCCGCGAAGGTCTATGGCTACACCTTC
CASSLSAKVYGYTF
>-|-|TRBJ2-1|TRBV5-1
TGCGCCAGCAGCTTAGGGGGGGAATTCGGATCCTACAATGAGCAGTTCTTC
CASSLGGEFGSYNEQFF
>-|-|TRBJ2-1|TRBV6-5
TGTGCCAGCAGCGACCAACGTACCCTATACAATGAGCAGTTCTTC
CASSDQRTLYNEQFF
>-|TRBD1|TRBJ1-1|TRBV7-3
TGTGCCAGCGGTAGTGGGACAGGGGGAGCTTTCTTT
CASGSGTGGAFF
>-|-|TRBJ1-4|TRBV7-9
TGTGCCAGCAGCCTCGGGGATGAAAAACTGTTTTTT
CASSLGDEKLFF
>few|TRBD1|TRBJ2-7|TRBV7-9
TGTGCCAGCAGCCACCTGACAGGGGAAAGGTACGAGCAGTACTTC
CASSHLTGERYEQYF
>-|-|TRBJ1-6|TRBV6-5
TGTGCCAGCAGTTACGGTCGGGACACCAGACTCCACTTT
CASSYGRDTRLHF
>-|-|TRBJ1-1|TRBV5-1
TGCGCCAGCAGCAACCGGGGGGCGCGAACTGAAGCTTTCTTT
CASSNRGARTEAFF
>-|-|TRBJ2-1|TRBV30
TGTGCCCGGAGTAATGATGGAGTCTCTCTAGGCCCATACAATGAGCAGTTCTTC
CARSNDGVSLGPYNEQFF
>-|-|TRBJ2-3|TRBV14
TGTGCCAGCAGCCAGGGACGACACACAGATACGCAGTATTTT
CASSQGRHTDTQYF
>-|TRBD1|TRBJ1-1|TRBV13
TGTGCCAGCAGCCAAGGGACAGCCCAGACAAACACTGAAGCTTTCTTT
CASSQGTAQTNTEAFF
>-|TRBD1|TRBJ1-1|TRBV2
TGTGCCACCCCCGGGACAGAGGGCCCTGAAGCTTTCTTT
CATPGTEGPEAFF
>-|-|TRBJ2-3|TRBV25-1
TGTGCCAGCAGTGAATCGTGGCAGACTTATAGCACAGATACGCAGTATTTT
CASSESWQTYSTDTQYF
>-|-|TRBJ1-5|TRBV30
TGTGCCTGGAGTGCCGCGGACAGTCCAAATCAGCCCCAGCATTTT
CAWSAADSPNQPQHF
>once|-|TRBJ1-5|TRBV15
TGTGCCACCAGCAGAGATAGGGGCAGCAATCAGCCCCAGCATTTT
CATSRDRGSNQPQHF